The sample holds one count of the clone carrying this T cell receptor beta chain. Germline CDR1 is SGHVS and CDR2 is FQNEAQ. The V and J ends lost 2 bases and 1 base, in that order; junction bases with no gene match: 4. The CDR3 is 16 amino acids. In the authors' workflow: From reference gene primer amplification, estimates of nucleated cell counts were derived. This table comes from immunoSEQ multiplex PCR, and its TCRdb copy is limited to in-frame clones, with some not included. D and trimming come from the DNA, and the V and J calls and clone size come from that table. The sample contains fewer than 300,000 clones, 80% to 90% of which appear only once. This entry belongs to a study of blood T cell repertoires in COVID-19. Across the study: Researchers got acute and convalescent COVID-19 samples from the United States, Italy and Spain. PBMCs, B-cell-depleted T cells, or T cells were the source of the cDNA or gDNA that made up the material.

V usage is TRBV7-8 and J usage is TRBJ2-1; TRBD2 agrees at 8 bases. Sequenced: peripheral blood. The clonotype comes from a woman between 50 and 59 years old who had recovered from COVID-19. CDR3 sequence (DNA): TGTGCCAGCAGCTTACTGGCGGGAGGTTCCTACAATGAGCAGTTCTTC. Translation gives CASSLLAGGSYNEQFF.